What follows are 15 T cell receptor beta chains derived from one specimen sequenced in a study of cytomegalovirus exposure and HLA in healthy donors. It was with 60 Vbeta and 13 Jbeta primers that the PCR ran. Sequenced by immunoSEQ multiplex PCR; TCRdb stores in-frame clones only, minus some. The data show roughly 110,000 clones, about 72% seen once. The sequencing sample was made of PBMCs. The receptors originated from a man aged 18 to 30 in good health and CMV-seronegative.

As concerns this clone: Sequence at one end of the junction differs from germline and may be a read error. CDR3 nucleotide sequence: TGCGGGGTTGGGACAGGGGGAAATAATGAAAAACTGTTTTTT. Translated: CGVGTGGNNEKLFF. The chain combines TRBV7-9 with TRBJ1-4, with 11 bases aligning to TRBD1. In germline, CDR1 is SEHNR, CDR2 FQNEAQ (reference sequence). This CDR3 spans 14 amino acids.

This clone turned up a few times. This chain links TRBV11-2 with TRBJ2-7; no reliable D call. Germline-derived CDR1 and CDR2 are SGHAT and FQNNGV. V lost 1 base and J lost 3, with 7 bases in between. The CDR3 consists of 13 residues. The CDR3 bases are TGTGCCAGCAGCTTAGGACACAGCTACGAGCAGTACTTC. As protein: CASSLGHSYEQYF. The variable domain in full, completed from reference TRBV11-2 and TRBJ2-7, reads EAGVAQSPRYKIIEKRQSVAFWCNPISGHATLYWYQQILGQGPKLLIQFQNNGVVDDSQLPKDRFSAERLKGVDSTLKIQPAKLEDSAVYLCASSLGHSYEQYFGPGTRLTVT.

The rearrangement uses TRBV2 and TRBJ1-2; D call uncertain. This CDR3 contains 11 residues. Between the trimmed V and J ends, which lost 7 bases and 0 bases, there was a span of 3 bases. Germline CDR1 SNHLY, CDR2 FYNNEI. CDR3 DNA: TGTGCCAGCAACACTAACTATGGCTACACCTTC. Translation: CASNTNYGYTF.

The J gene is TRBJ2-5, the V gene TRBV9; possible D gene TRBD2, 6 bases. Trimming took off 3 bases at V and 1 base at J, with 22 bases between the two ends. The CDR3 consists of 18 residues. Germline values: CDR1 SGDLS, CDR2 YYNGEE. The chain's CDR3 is CASSAGTARGTRQETQYF. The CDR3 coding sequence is TGTGCCAGCAGCGCCGGTACGGCCCGGGGGACGCGCCAAGAGACCCAGTACTTC.

The CDR3 here is CASSYSNPSSPLHF. In DNA form, the CDR3 reads TGTGCCAGCAGTTACTCAAACCCGAGCTCACCCCTCCACTTT. The chain recombines TRBV6-5 with TRBJ1-6; no clear D gene. CDR1 and CDR2 (germline): MNHEY, SVGAGI. The CDR3 is 14 amino acids. Trimming removed 0 bases at V and 10 bases at J, with 10 bases between.

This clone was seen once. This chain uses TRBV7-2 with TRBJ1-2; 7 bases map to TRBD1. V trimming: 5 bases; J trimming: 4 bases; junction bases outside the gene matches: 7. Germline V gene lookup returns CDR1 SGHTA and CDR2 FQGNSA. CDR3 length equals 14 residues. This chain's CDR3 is CASSTRQGGYGYTF. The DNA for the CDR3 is TGTGCCAGCAGCACGCGACAGGGTGGCTATGGCTACACCTTC. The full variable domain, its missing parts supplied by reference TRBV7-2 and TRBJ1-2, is GAGVSQSPSNKVTEKGKDVELRCDPISGHTALYWYRQSLGQGLEFLIYFQGNSAPDKSGLPSDRFSAERTGGSVSTLTIQRTQQEDSAVYLCASSTRQGGYGYTFGSGTRLTVV.

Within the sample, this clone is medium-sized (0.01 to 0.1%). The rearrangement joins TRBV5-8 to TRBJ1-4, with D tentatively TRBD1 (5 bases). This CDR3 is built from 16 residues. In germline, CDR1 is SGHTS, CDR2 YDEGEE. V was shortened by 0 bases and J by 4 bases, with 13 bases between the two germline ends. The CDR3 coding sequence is TGTGCCAGCAGCTTGGGACAGTTGCTCCGTAATGAAAAACTGTTTTTT. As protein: CASSLGQLLRNEKLFF.

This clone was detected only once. This CDR3 reads CASSELWAGGPGETQYF. The CDR3 DNA sequence: TGTGCCAGCAGTGAATTGTGGGCGGGGGGGCCGGGAGAGACCCAGTACTTC. The gene calls are TRBV25-1 and TRBJ2-5, with 9 bases aligning to TRBD2. Germline V gives CDR1 MGHDK, CDR2 SYGVNS. The CDR3 is 17 residues long. J was trimmed by 4 bases and V by 1 base; bases with no gene match: 10.

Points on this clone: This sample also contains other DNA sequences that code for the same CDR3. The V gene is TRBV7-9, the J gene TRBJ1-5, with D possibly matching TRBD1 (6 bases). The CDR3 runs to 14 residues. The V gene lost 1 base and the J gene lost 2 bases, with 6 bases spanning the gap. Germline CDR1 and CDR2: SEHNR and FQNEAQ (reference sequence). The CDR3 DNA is TGTGCCAGCAGCTTAGAGGGGGGCAATCAGCCCCAGCATTTT. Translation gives CASSLEGGNQPQHF. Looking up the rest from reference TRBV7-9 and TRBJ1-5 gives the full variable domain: DTGVSQNPRHKITKRGQNVTFRCDPISEHNRLYWYRQTLGQGPEFLTYFQNEAQLEKSRLLSDRFSAERPKGSFSTLEIQRTEQGDSAMYLCASSLEGGNQPQHFGDGTRLSIL.

The CDR3 DNA sequence: TGTGCCAGCAGTCCCCGACAGGGAAAATCCGGGGAGCTGTTTTTT. It translates to CASSPRQGKSGELFF. The rearrangement links TRBV27 to TRBJ2-2; 7 nucleotides match TRBD1. The V segment lost 5 bases and the J segment 6 bases; nucleotides outside the gene matches: 9. The CDR3 loop spans 15 amino acids. Germline V gives CDR1 MNHEY, CDR2 SMNVEV (reference sequence).

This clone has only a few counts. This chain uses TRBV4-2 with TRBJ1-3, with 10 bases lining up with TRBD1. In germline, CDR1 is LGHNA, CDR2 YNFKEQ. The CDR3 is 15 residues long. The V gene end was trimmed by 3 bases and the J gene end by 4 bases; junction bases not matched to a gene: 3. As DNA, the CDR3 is TGTGCCAGCAGCCACTCGACAGGGGGCGGAAACACCATATATTTT. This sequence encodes CASSHSTGGGNTIYF.

The CDR3: CASSLSRYNEQFF. The CDR3 DNA reads TGTGCCAGCAGCTTGTCCAGATACAATGAGCAGTTCTTC. The chain joins TRBV7-3 to TRBJ2-1; D remains ambiguous. Germline loops: CDR1 SGHTA, CDR2 FQGTGA. CDR3 length: 13 residues. Trimming took 3 bases from V and 4 from J, leaving 7 bases between them.

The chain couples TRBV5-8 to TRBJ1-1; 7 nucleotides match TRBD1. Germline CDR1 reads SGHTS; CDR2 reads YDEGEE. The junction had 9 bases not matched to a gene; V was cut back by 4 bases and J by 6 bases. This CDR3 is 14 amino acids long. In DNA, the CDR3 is TGTGCCAGCAGCCTGGACAGGTTGGCCGCTGAAGCTTTCTTT. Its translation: CASSLDRLAAEAFF.

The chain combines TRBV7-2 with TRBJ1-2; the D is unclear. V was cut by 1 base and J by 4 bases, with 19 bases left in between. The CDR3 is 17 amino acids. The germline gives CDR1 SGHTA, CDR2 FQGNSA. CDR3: CASSLDLFRSSGYGYTF. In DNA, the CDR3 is TGTGCCAGCAGCTTAGATCTCTTTCGGAGTAGTGGCTATGGCTACACCTTC.

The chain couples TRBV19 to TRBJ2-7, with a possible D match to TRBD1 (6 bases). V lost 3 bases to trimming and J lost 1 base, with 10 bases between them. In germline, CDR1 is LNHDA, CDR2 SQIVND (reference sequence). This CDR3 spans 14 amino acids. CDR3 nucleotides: TGTGCCAGTAGTATGGACAGAGTTTCCTACGAGCAGTACTTC. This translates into CASSMDRVSYEQYF.